The 5 T cell receptor beta chains below all came from one sample that was sequenced in a study of beta chain features in type 1 diabetes. The investigators reverse transcribed all of the isolated RNA, so they sequenced expressed TCRB transcripts. Sequencing was performed with immunoSEQ multiplex PCR; in TCRdb, only in-frame clones are kept and a portion is missing. The sample lists about 900,000 clones, 15% to 20% occurring once. Source material: naive CD4+ T cells from blood. Every receptor here comes from a woman in her late teens or twenties in good health.

The CDR3 sequence: CASSAGTGLSGANVLTF. The CDR3 DNA reads TGTGCCAGCAGCGCCGGGACAGGGCTCTCTGGGGCCAACGTCCTGACTTTC. The gene calls are TRBV28 and TRBJ2-6, with TRBD1 identical over 9 bases. There are 17 residues in the CDR3. J was trimmed by 0 bases and V by 6 bases; bases with no gene match: 6. Germline-derived CDR1 and CDR2 are MDHEN and SYDVKM.

The chain joins TRBV28 to TRBJ2-7, with D unclear. CDR3 length: 18 amino acids. With 6 bases removed from V and 0 bases from J, the gap between germline ends came to 24 bases. Per germline, CDR1 MDHEN and CDR2 SYDVKM. CDR3 in DNA: TGTGCCAGCAGACCCCCACCAACACTCCCCCACAACTCCTACGAGCAGTACTTC. Protein product: CASRPPPTLPHNSYEQYF.

The CDR3 DNA is TGTGCCAGCAGCGCACAGGCCCGAAGAGAAAAACTGTTTTTT. It translates to CASSAQARREKLFF. V gene TRBV9 combines with J gene TRBJ1-4, with D tentatively TRBD1 (5 bases). CDR3 length: 14 residues. Deletions cut 3 bases from V and 8 bases from J, with 14 bases between. The germline CDR1 and CDR2 sequences are SGDLS and YYNGEE.

This clone was counted only a few times. CDR3 DNA: TGCGCCAGCAGCTTGGATGCAGGGGACAACACCGGGGAGCTGTTTTTT. This translates into CASSLDAGDNTGELFF. V and J are TRBV5-1 and TRBJ2-2; D is perhaps TRBD1 (6 bases). The CDR3 spans 16 residues. CDR1 is SGHRS and CDR2 is YFSETQ in the germline V gene. Trimming stripped 0 bases from V and 2 bases from J, with 11 bases between. Drawing the rest from reference TRBV5-1 and TRBJ2-2, the complete variable domain is KAGVTQTPRYLIKTRGQQVTLSCSPISGHRSVSWYQQTPGQGLQFLFEYFSETQRNKGNFPGRFSGRQFSNSRSEMNVSTLELGDSALYLCASSLDAGDNTGELFFGEGSRLTVL.

This clone was counted only a few times. The CDR3 coding sequence is TGCAGTGCTAGAAGTCCGAGTGAGTTCTTC. This sequence encodes CSARSPSEFF. The chain links TRBV20-1 to TRBJ2-1; D is uncertain. Germline assignment: CDR1 DFQATT and CDR2 SNEGSKA (reference sequence). V lost 2 bases and J lost 14, with 10 bases in between. The CDR3 runs to 10 residues.